The entry below describes one TCR beta chain. The data originate from a study of CD8 T cells in Susac syndrome. Reverse transcription used about 0.45 to 1 ug RNA and random hexamers. The immunoSEQ assay covered 54 Vbeta and 13 Jbeta segments for CDR3. TCRdb processed the immunoSEQ multiplex PCR reads anew with MiXCR; each CDR3 protein has one entry. This table holds under 350,000 distinct CDR3 sequences, approximately 90% found once. Stable or active relapsing-remitting multiple sclerosis, untreated and meeting revised McDonald criteria, defined the controls. The V end was cut by 0 bases, the J end by 4 bases, with 6 bases between. The length of the CDR3 is 13 residues. Germline loops: CDR1 GTSNPN, CDR2 SVGIG (reference sequence).

The receptor was isolated from a human donor with multiple sclerosis. Input material: CD4+ T cells from PBMCs. The chain has TRBV30 and TRBJ1-4; D call uncertain. CDR3 protein: CAWSVQRNEKLFF. CDR3 sequence (DNA): TGTGCCTGGAGTGTACAACGTAATGAAAAACTGTTTTTT.